The rows below give T cell receptor beta chains drawn from one sample of a study of blood T cell repertoires in COVID-19. TCRdb's table, derived via immunoSEQ multiplex PCR, lists solely in-frame clones and lacks some. The sample yields roughly 180,000 clones, about 81% seen once. The source material was peripheral blood. The source of these receptors is a woman aged 80 or over with COVID-19, enrolled during active disease. The CDR3 runs from the conserved cysteine through the conserved F or W. A D gene is named only where the DNA matches it firmly. Clone size is given for some rows only: seen once, a few or many times, or a class if the clone is expanded.

abundance,j_gene,v_gene,d_gene,CDR3nt,CDR3aa
-,TRBJ2-5,TRBV2,-,TGTGCCAGCAGTGGTAACAGGTTCCAAGAGACCCAGTACTTC,CASSGNRFQETQYF
-,TRBJ2-1,TRBV5-1,TRBD2,TGCGCCAGCCGCCCCCTAGCGGGAGACGCTGAGCAGTTCTTC,CASRPLAGDAEQFF
-,TRBJ1-1,TRBV30,-,TGTGCCTGGATCCGCTTCTCCCAGGGCGGTGAAGCTTTCTTT,CAWIRFSQGGEAFF
once,TRBJ2-1,TRBV7-9,-,TGTGCCAGCAGCTTAGGGTACAGTTACAATGAGCAGTTCTTC,CASSLGYSYNEQFF
-,TRBJ1-4,TRBV5-1,-,TGCGCCAGCAGCGGGGCAGCAACTAATGAAAAACTGTTTTTT,CASSGAATNEKLFF
-,TRBJ2-1,TRBV4-1,TRBD2,TGCGCCAGCAGCCAACCCCGGACTAGCGGGAGGACCATTTACAATGAGCAGTTCTTC,CASSQPRTSGRTIYNEQFF
-,TRBJ1-2,TRBV5-5,-,TGTGCCAGCAGCTACGAGTACTATGGCTACACCTTC,CASSYEYYGYTF
-,TRBJ2-6,TRBV6-2/TRBV6-3,-,TGTGCCAGCAGTTACCACGATTGGCAGGAATGGATACTAGTTGGGGCCAACGTCCTGACTTTC,CASSYHDWQEWILVGANVLTF
-,TRBJ1-1,TRBV28,-,TGTGCCAGCACCCCTTTTGGAAATACCGGACAAACGAACACTGAAGCTTTCTTT,CASTPFGNTGQTNTEAFF
-,TRBJ2-5,TRBV21-1,-,TGTGCCAGCAGCAAAGGTCTAGCGGGATTCCAAGAGACCCAGTACTTC,CASSKGLAGFQETQYF
once,TRBJ2-7,TRBV5-4,-,TGTGCCAGCAGCCGAGGACCCGACAGGCTCGACGAGCAGTACTTC,CASSRGPDRLDEQYF
-,TRBJ2-2,TRBV7-2,-,TGTGCCAGCAGCTTACTCGGGAGTAGGAGCACCGGGGAGCTGTTTTTT,CASSLLGSRSTGELFF
-,TRBJ2-1,TRBV4-1,TRBD2,TGCGCCAGCAGCCCGGGGGGTAAAGGGGTTAACTACAATGAGCAGTTCTTC,CASSPGGKGVNYNEQFF
-,TRBJ2-2,TRBV5-4,TRBD1,TGTGCCAGCAGCCAGGGACAGGGGGCATCAAGTGGCGGGGAGCTGTTTTTT,CASSQGQGASSGGELFF
many,TRBJ1-1,TRBV14,TRBD1,TGTGCCAGCAGCCAAGGACAGGGCACTGAAGCTTTCTTT,CASSQGQGTEAFF
once,TRBJ2-3,TRBV7-8,TRBD1,TGTGCCAGCAGCTTAGGGAACAGGGGGCAGAGGACAGATACGCAGTATTTT,CASSLGNRGQRTDTQYF
-,TRBJ1-4,TRBV19,-,TGTGCCAGTGGGAGTGCAACTAATGAAAAACTGTTTTTT,CASGSATNEKLFF
-,TRBJ2-3,TRBV28,TRBD2,TGTGCCAGCAGTTACCGGGAGGGGCCGCAGTATTTT,CASSYREGPQYF
-,TRBJ2-1,TRBV6-6,TRBD1,TGTGCCAGCAGTTACCCGCCGGGACAGGAGAGGGATGAGCAGTTCTTC,CASSYPPGQERDEQFF
-,TRBJ2-3,TRBV9,TRBD2,TGTGCCAGCAGCCCCCGGACTAGTCCGTTCACAGATACGCAGTATTTT,CASSPRTSPFTDTQYF